The next 3 T cell receptor beta chains were all read from a single sample in a study of cytomegalovirus exposure and HLA in healthy donors. Researchers ran the PCR with 60 Vbeta and 13 Jbeta primers. Using immunoSEQ multiplex PCR, the repertoire was profiled, and TCRdb retains in-frame clones only, with some absent. The table has about 180,000 clones, 80% seen once. Material for sequencing was PBMCs. The receptors were gathered from a man aged 25-45 years in good health and CMV-seropositive.

This chain connects TRBV28 to TRBJ1-1, with TRBD1 matching 7 bases. Germline CDR1 and CDR2: MDHEN and SYDVKM. V was pared by 5 bases and J by 6 bases, with 15 bases of the junction left unmatched. The CDR3 consists of 16 residues. The CDR3 loop reads CASSIPTGTGVAEAFF. The CDR3 region has the DNA TGTGCCAGCAGTATCCCTACGGGAACAGGGGTCGCTGAAGCTTTCTTT. The entire variable domain, with the rest obtained from reference TRBV28 and TRBJ1-1, is as follows: DVKVTQSSRYLVKRTGEKVFLECVQDMDHENMFWYRQDPGLGLRLIYFSYDVKMKEKGDIPEGYSVSREKKERFSLILESASTNQTSMYLCASSIPTGTGVAEAFFGQGTRLTVV.

The rearrangement joins TRBV7-8 to TRBJ2-5; D is perhaps TRBD2 (7 bases). Per germline, CDR1 SGHVS and CDR2 FQNEAQ. The CDR3 loop spans 16 amino acids. Trimming cost V 3 bases and J 5 bases, with 19 bases left between them. CDR3 loop: CASSLGGGPGLETQYF. The CDR3, as DNA: TGTGCCAGCAGCTTGGGGGGGGGCCCGGGTTTGGAGACCCAGTACTTC.

The gene calls are TRBV10-2 and TRBJ1-5; 7 nucleotides align to TRBD1. Per germline, CDR1 WSHSY and CDR2 SAAADI. The CDR3 has 16 residues. V was pared by 6 bases and J by 5 bases, with 13 bases of the junction left unmatched. In nucleotides, the CDR3 is TGCGCCAGCAGAGAAACCTACAGGGGCGGAGATCAGCCCCAGCATTTT. Protein sequence: CASRETYRGGDQPQHF.